This T cell receptor (beta chain) was identified in a study of blood T cell repertoires in COVID-19. In the study overall: Italy, Spain and the United States were the sources of the convalescent and acute COVID-19 samples. T cells, B-cell-depleted T cells, or PBMCs supplied cDNA or gDNA.

The CDR3 consists of 14 residues. Trimming took 5 bases from V and 3 from J; bases not matched to a gene: 4. Germline CDR1 and CDR2: ENHRY and SYGVKD. How the authors handled the data: Scientists estimated how many nucleated cells there were by amplifying reference gene primers. Libraries were prepared by immunoSEQ multiplex PCR; TCRdb keeps only in-frame clonotypes and omits some of them. The V and J calls and clone size come from that table; D and trimming were worked out from the DNA. This sample has 80,000 to 100,000 clones, with 75% to 85% found just once. This clonotype was sampled from a man between 65 and 85 years old with acute or convalescent COVID-19. The rearrangement joins TRBV10-3 to TRBJ2-7, with 10 bases fitting TRBD2. The sequencing input was peripheral blood. The CDR3, as DNA: TGTGCCATCAGTCCGGGACTAGCGAACTACGAGCAGTACTTC. It specifies CAISPGLANYEQYF.